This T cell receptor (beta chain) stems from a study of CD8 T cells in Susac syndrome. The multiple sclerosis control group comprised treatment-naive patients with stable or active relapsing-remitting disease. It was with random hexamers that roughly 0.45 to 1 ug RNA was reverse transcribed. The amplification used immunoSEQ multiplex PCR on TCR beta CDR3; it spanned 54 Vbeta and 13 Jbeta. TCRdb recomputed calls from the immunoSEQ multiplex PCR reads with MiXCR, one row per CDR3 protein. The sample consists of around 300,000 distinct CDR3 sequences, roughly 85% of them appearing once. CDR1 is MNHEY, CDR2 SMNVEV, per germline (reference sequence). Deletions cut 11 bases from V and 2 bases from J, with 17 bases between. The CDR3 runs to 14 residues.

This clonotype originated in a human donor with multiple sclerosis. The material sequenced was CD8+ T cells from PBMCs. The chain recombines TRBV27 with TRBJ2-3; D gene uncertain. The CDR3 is CAARGLEHTDTQYF. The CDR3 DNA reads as TGTGCCGCCCGCGGCCTGGAACACACAGATACGCAGTATTTT.